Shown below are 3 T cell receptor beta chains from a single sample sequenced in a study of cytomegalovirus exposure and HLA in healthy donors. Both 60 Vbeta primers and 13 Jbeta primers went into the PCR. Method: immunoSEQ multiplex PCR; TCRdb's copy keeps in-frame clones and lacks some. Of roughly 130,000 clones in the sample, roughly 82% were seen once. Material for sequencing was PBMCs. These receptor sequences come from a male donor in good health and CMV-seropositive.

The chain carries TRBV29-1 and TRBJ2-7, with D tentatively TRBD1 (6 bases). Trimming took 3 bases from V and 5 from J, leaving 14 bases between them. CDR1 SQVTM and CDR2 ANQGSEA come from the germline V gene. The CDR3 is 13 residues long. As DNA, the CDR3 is TGCAGCGTTGATACCACAGGGAACCACGAGCAGTACTTC. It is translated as CSVDTTGNHEQYF.

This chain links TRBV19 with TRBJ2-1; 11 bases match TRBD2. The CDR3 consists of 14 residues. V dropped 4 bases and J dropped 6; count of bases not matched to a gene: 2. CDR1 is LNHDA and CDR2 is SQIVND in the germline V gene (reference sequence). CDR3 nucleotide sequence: TGTGCCAGTAGTACCCTAGCGGGAGGCAATGAGCAGTTCTTC. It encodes CASSTLAGGNEQFF. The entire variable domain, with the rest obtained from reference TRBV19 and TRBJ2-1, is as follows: DGGITQSPKYLFRKEGQNVTLSCEQNLNHDAMYWYRQDPGQGLRLIYYSQIVNDFQKGDIAEGYSVSREKKESFPLTVTSAQKNPTAFYLCASSTLAGGNEQFFGPGTRLTVL.

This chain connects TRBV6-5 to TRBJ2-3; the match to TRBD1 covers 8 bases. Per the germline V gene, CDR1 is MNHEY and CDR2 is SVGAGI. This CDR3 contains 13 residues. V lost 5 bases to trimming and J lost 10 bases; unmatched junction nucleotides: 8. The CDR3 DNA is TGTGCCAGCAGTATAAAAATGGACAGGGCGCAGTATTTT. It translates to CASSIKMDRAQYF.